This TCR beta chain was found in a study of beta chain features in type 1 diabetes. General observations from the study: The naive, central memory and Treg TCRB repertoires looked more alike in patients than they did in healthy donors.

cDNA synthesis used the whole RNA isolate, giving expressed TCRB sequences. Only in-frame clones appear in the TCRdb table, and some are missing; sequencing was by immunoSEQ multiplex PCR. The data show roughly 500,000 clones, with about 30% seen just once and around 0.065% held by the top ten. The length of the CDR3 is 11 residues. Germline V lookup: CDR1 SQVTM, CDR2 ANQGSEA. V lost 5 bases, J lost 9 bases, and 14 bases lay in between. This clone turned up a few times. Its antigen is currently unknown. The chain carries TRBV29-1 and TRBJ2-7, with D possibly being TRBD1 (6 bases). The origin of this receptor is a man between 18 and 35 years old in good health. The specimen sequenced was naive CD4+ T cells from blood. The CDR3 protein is CSVKGTGLQYF. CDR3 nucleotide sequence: TGCAGCGTTAAGGGAACAGGGTTGCAGTACTTC.